This T cell receptor (beta chain) was identified during a study of beta chain features in type 1 diabetes. About the study: The study found patients and healthy donors alike in age, gender and cell yields. The study, taken as a whole, reports: Across patients, naive, central memory and Treg TCRB repertoires exhibited apparently greater similarity than was observed across healthy donors. Shorter TCRB CDR3s, moderately but significantly so, were found in Type 1 diabetes patients in all four CD4+ subsets. Diminished insertions and augmented deletions at VDJ junctions characterized type 1 diabetes patients.

Germline V gene lookup returns CDR1 SQVTM and CDR2 ANQGSEA. This CDR3 region has 12 residues. V trimming: 7 bases; J trimming: 7 bases; junction bases outside the gene matches: 6. What was sequenced were expressed TCRB transcripts, since all of the isolated RNA had been reverse transcribed. Assay: immunoSEQ multiplex PCR; the TCRdb copy retains only in-frame clones and omits some. The sample lists about 180,000 clones, approximately 8.1% seen once, with 0.94% in the top ten. By way of CD45RO/CCR7/CD25/CD127/CD95/CD27, the CD4+ regulatory, stem cell-like memory, central memory and naive cells were sorted. This clone appeared many times. The antigen remains undetermined.

J is TRBJ1-4 and V is TRBV29-1, with 7 bases lining up with TRBD1. The sequenced sample consisted of central memory CD4+ T cells from blood. The receptor was derived from a woman aged 40 to 50 with type 1 diabetes. CDR3 amino acids: CSAGQVAEKLFF. CDR3 coding DNA: TGCAGCGCCGGACAGGTTGCTGAAAAACTGTTTTTT.